These 30 T cell receptor beta chains were sequenced from one sample in a study of T cell clones after liver transplantation (dated by TCRdb to about 2019). Library method: the immunoSEQ multiplex PCR assay. Not all clones reach the TCRdb copy of this immuneACCESS table, which keeps in-frame sequences only. Checked studies attribute under half of the gap to unresolved V genes and leave the rest unexplained. The sample table holds about 75,000 clones, of which about 85% were seen once. The top ten clones comprise under 2.5% of the sample. The source was CD4+ T cells from blood, collected about 50 months after liver transplant. All receptors derive from a human patient who received a liver transplant. Donor T cells from the graft may be present among the T cells after a transplant.

This clone has only a few counts. The V gene is TRBV5-6, the J gene TRBJ2-5, with TRBD2 identical over 11 bases. The V segment lost 3 bases and the J segment 3 bases; nucleotides outside the gene matches: 4. This CDR3 has 15 amino acids. The germline CDR1 and CDR2 sequences are SGHDT and YYEEEE. The CDR3 nucleotides read TGTGCCAGCAGCTCAAGACTAGCGGGAAAAGAGACCCAGTACTTC. Its translation is CASSSRLAGKETQYF. The variable domain in full, completed from reference TRBV5-6 and TRBJ2-5, reads DAGVTQSPTHLIKTRGQQVTLRCSPKSGHDTVSWYQQALGQGPQFIFQYYEEEERQRGNFPDRFSGHQFPNYSSELNVNALLLGDSALYLCASSSRLAGKETQYFGPGTRLLVL.

This chain connects TRBV19 to TRBJ2-5; TRBD2 matches 9 bases. The germline CDR1 and CDR2 sequences are LNHDA and SQIVND (reference sequence). The CDR3 contains 18 residues. The V segment lost 2 bases and the J segment 4 bases; nucleotides outside the gene matches: 14. This chain's CDR3 is CASSISLLAGYSRETQYF. CDR3 coding DNA: TGTGCCAGTAGTATATCGTTGCTAGCGGGATATTCGAGAGAGACCCAGTACTTC.

Comments on this clone: Within the sample, other DNA sequences also encode this same CDR3. The chain links TRBV27 to TRBJ1-2, with a tentative D call TRBD1 (5 bases). CDR1 and CDR2 (germline): MNHEY, SMNVEV (reference sequence). V gave up 3 bases and J gave up 8 bases, with 13 bases separating them. CDR3 length: 13 amino acids. CDR3 in amino acids: CASSFRGLEGYTF. The CDR3 DNA reads TGTGCCAGCAGTTTTCGGGGGTTGGAGGGCTACACCTTC.

The chain carries TRBV7-3 and TRBJ1-2, with D perhaps matching TRBD1 (5 bases). V was trimmed by 2 bases and J by 6 bases, leaving 16 bases between them. Germline V gene sequence: CDR1 SGHTA, CDR2 FQGTGA. This CDR3 region has 15 residues. This CDR3 reads CASSLSGQGGDGYTF. The CDR3 nucleotides read TGTGCCAGCAGCTTATCTGGCCAGGGCGGGGATGGCTACACCTTC.

The chain uses TRBV18 and TRBJ1-6; TRBD1 aligns across 9 bases. The germline V gene has CDR1 KGHSH and CDR2 LQKENI. The CDR3 has 15 amino acids. V shed 6 bases, J shed 6 bases, and the junction held 6 bases outside the gene matches. The CDR3 DNA reads as TGTGCCAGCTCGTCAGGGACAGGGACTAATTCACCCCTCCACTTT. It specifies CASSSGTGTNSPLHF.

The V gene is TRBV2, the J gene TRBJ2-2; a weak D match, TRBD1 (7 bases). The CDR3 spans 15 residues. Trimming took off 5 bases at V and 4 bases at J, with 14 bases between the two ends. Germline assignment: CDR1 SNHLY and CDR2 FYNNEI. The CDR3 reads CASSLEGAGTGELFF. The DNA of the CDR3 is TGTGCCAGCAGTCTGGAGGGGGCAGGCACCGGGGAGCTGTTTTTT.

The rearrangement uses TRBV11-2 and TRBJ2-5; 7 bases are a match to TRBD1. There are 14 residues in the CDR3. J lost 6 bases, V lost 2 bases, and 6 bases had no gene match. The germline CDR1 and CDR2 sequences are SGHAT and FQNNGV. The CDR3 sequence: CASSLLTGSQTQYF. In nucleotides, the CDR3 is TGTGCCAGCAGCTTACTGACAGGGTCCCAGACCCAGTACTTC.

The CDR3 protein is CASRSSPGNTEAFF. The CDR3 region has the DNA TGCGCCAGCAGATCTTCTCCAGGGAACACTGAAGCTTTCTTT. The rearrangement joins TRBV5-1 to TRBJ1-1; no clear D gene. CDR3 length equals 14 residues. The ends were cut back, 5 bases at V and 1 base at J, with 12 bases in the middle. Germline V gives CDR1 SGHRS, CDR2 YFSETQ.

This rearrangement joins TRBV19 to TRBJ2-2, with 8 bases fitting TRBD1. The CDR3 is 16 amino acids. After removal of 4 bases from V and 1 base from J, the junction contained 5 bases not matched to a gene. Per germline, CDR1 LNHDA and CDR2 SQIVND (reference sequence). The CDR3, as DNA: TGTGCCAGTAGTACCCCAGGGGGCTGGAACACCGGGGAGCTGTTTTTT. It yields the protein CASSTPGGWNTGELFF.

As for this clone: Within the sample, other DNA sequences also encode this same CDR3. The rearrangement joins TRBV30 to TRBJ1-1; perhaps TRBD1 as D (6 bases). This CDR3 comprises 17 residues. Germline V gene lookup returns CDR1 GTSNPN and CDR2 SVGIG (reference sequence). V was shortened by 3 bases and J by 0 bases, with 20 bases between the two germline ends. The CDR3 DNA is TGTGCCTGGAGGGGTCGCGGGGGCGGGGGCCTGAACACTGAAGCTTTCTTT. Translated, it gives CAWRGRGGGGLNTEAFF.

This clone was observed a single time. This chain connects TRBV29-1 to TRBJ2-7; 12 bases are shared with TRBD2. The CDR3 length is 15 residues. J was trimmed by 2 bases and V by 6 bases; bases with no gene match: 8. The germline gives CDR1 SQVTM, CDR2 ANQGSEA. The CDR3 bases are TGCAGCGTCGGAGGGGCTAGCGGGAGGGCCTACGAGCAGTACTTC. Its translation is CSVGGASGRAYEQYF.

The chain links TRBV9 to TRBJ2-1, with 10 positions matching TRBD1. The CDR3 consists of 16 residues. The V gene's germline CDR1 is SGDLS and CDR2 YYNGEE. Trimming took 3 bases from V and 9 from J; bases not matched to a gene: 12. CDR3 bases: TGTGCCAGCAGCGCTGGCGTGGGACAGGGGATAGGTGAGCAGTTCTTC. Translating it yields CASSAGVGQGIGEQFF.

The chain has TRBV5-1 and TRBJ2-7, with D perhaps TRBD1 (6 bases). Trimming pared 3 bases from V and 3 bases from J, leaving 13 bases between. The CDR3 runs to 14 residues. CDR1 SGHRS and CDR2 YFSETQ come from the germline V gene. The CDR3 protein is CASSSNVDSYEQYF. CDR3 in DNA: TGCGCCAGCAGCTCAAATGTGGACAGCTACGAGCAGTACTTC.

The rearrangement joins TRBV7-2 to TRBJ2-7, with 8 bases fitting TRBD2. V lost 1 base, J lost 6 bases, and 8 bases stayed unmatched. This CDR3 spans 15 amino acids. Germline V gives CDR1 SGHTA, CDR2 FQGNSA. The CDR3 spells CASSLGVAGRGEQYF. DNA of the CDR3: TGTGCCAGCAGCTTAGGGGTAGCGGGACGGGGCGAGCAGTACTTC.

The chain recombines TRBV7-2 with TRBJ2-1; the D gene could be TRBD1 or TRBD2 (5 bases each). The CDR3 covers 13 residues. CDR1 is SGHTA, CDR2 FQGNSA, per germline. With 1 base removed from V and 13 bases from J, the gap between germline ends came to 14 bases. For the CDR3, the DNA is TGTGCCAGCAGCTTAGGAGCCGGGACGCCTCAGTTCTTC. Its protein is CASSLGAGTPQFF.

V and J are TRBV2 and TRBJ1-3; TRBD1 agrees at 9 bases. V shed 0 bases, J shed 5 bases, and the junction held 2 bases outside the gene matches. CDR3 length equals 15 residues. The germline V gene has CDR1 SNHLY and CDR2 FYNNEI. CDR3 nucleotide sequence: TGTGCCAGCAGTGAAGCGGGGACAGGGAGAAACACCATATATTTT. Its protein product is CASSEAGTGRNTIYF.

The chain is built from TRBV15 and TRBJ1-1; a possible D gene is TRBD1 (6 bases). Germline assignment: CDR1 LNHNV and CDR2 YYDKDF (reference sequence). The CDR3 spans 16 residues. V was trimmed by 5 bases and J by 0 bases, leaving 16 bases between them. The CDR3 loop is CATSGFRTAMNTEAFF. For the CDR3, the DNA is TGTGCCACCAGCGGATTTCGGACAGCTATGAACACTGAAGCTTTCTTT.

The rearrangement uses TRBV7-9 and TRBJ2-3; D is uncertain. V was pared by 3 bases and J by 0 bases, with 4 bases between. The germline gives CDR1 SEHNR, CDR2 FQNEAQ (reference sequence). The CDR3 totals 13 residues. The CDR3 bases are TGTGCCAGCAGCTTGGACAGCACAGATACGCAGTATTTT. Encoded protein: CASSLDSTDTQYF.

The V gene is TRBV7-2, the J gene TRBJ2-7; perhaps TRBD2 as D (6 bases). Germline V lookup: CDR1 SGHTA, CDR2 FQGNSA. The CDR3 has 14 amino acids. Trimming stripped 5 bases from V and 6 bases from J, with 17 bases between. In DNA, the CDR3 is TGTGCCAGCAGCCAAGATGGGGGGACGGGCGAGCAGTACTTC. Its protein is CASSQDGGTGEQYF.

The chain employs TRBV5-6 and TRBJ2-5; perhaps D is TRBD1 or TRBD2 (5 bases each). CDR3 length: 17 residues. V lost 0 bases to trimming and J lost 4 bases, with 19 bases between them. Germline lookup yields CDR1 SGHDT and CDR2 YYEEEE. The CDR3: CASSLGPGPRRGETQYF. CDR3 sequence (DNA): TGTGCCAGCAGCTTGGGTCCGGGACCTCGTCGGGGAGAGACCCAGTACTTC.

J is TRBJ2-1 and V is TRBV6-5; TRBD2 agrees at 12 bases. The CDR3 spans 15 residues. CDR1 is MNHEY and CDR2 is SVGAGI in the germline V gene. V was clipped by 6 bases and J by 7 bases; unmatched bases: 7. CDR3 nucleotide sequence: TGTGCCAGCAGCCGACTAGCGGGAGTTCCAAATGAGCAGTTCTTC. Its protein product is CASSRLAGVPNEQFF.

The chain uses TRBV13 and TRBJ1-1, with 11 bases identical to TRBD1. The ends lost 3 bases at V and 3 bases at J; junction bases unmatched: 9. This CDR3 comprises 17 residues. Germline lookup yields CDR1 PRHDT and CDR2 FYEKMQ (reference sequence). CDR3 region: CASSFYLDRGRDTEAFF. Here the CDR3 DNA reads TGTGCCAGCAGCTTCTACTTGGACAGGGGGCGGGACACTGAAGCTTTCTTT.

The chain has TRBV7-9 and TRBJ1-1; the match to TRBD1 covers 9 bases. This CDR3 has 15 amino acids. In germline, CDR1 is SEHNR, CDR2 FQNEAQ (reference sequence). The J segment lost 6 bases and the V segment lost 1 base, leaving 6 bases of the junction unmatched. The CDR3 coding sequence is TGTGCCAGCAGCTTAGACGGGACAGGGAGACCTGAAGCTTTCTTT. Its protein is CASSLDGTGRPEAFF.

The chain has TRBV11-2 and TRBJ2-7, with 10 positions matching TRBD2. Trimming took 3 bases from V and 4 from J; bases not matched to a gene: 6. CDR1 is SGHAT, CDR2 FQNNGV, per germline. The length of the CDR3 is 15 residues. The CDR3 DNA is TGTGCCAGCAGCTTTTGGACTAGCGGAGATTACGAGCAGTACTTC. Its translation is CASSFWTSGDYEQYF. The full variable domain, completed using reference TRBV11-2 and TRBJ2-7, is EAGVAQSPRYKIIEKRQSVAFWCNPISGHATLYWYQQILGQGPKLLIQFQNNGVVDDSQLPKDRFSAERLKGVDSTLKIQPAKLEDSAVYLCASSFWTSGDYEQYFGPGTRLTVT.

V gene TRBV7-2 combines with J gene TRBJ1-1; 9 bases align to TRBD1. Trimming cost V 5 bases and J 11 bases; bases outside gene matches: 9. Per germline, CDR1 SGHTA and CDR2 FQGNSA. This CDR3 region has 13 residues. For the CDR3, the DNA is TGTGCCAGCAGCAGAGGACAGGGGCGCTCTGCTTTCTTT. Its translation is CASSRGQGRSAFF.

This chain connects TRBV7-2 to TRBJ2-2, with D possibly being TRBD1 or TRBD2 (6 bases each). The CDR3 spans 16 residues. Per germline, CDR1 SGHTA and CDR2 FQGNSA. Trimming shortened V by 3 bases and J by 7 bases, and 18 bases separated the two germline ends. The CDR3 protein is CASSFVTGAAHGELFF. CDR3 DNA: TGTGCCAGCAGCTTTGTTACGGGGGCAGCCCACGGGGAGCTGTTTTTT.

CDR3 sequence (DNA): TGTGCCAGCGGTCCGGGGGCACCCGGGGCCCAGTACTTC. It translates to CASGPGAPGAQYF. The chain carries TRBV2 and TRBJ2-5, with D perhaps TRBD1 or TRBD2 (6 bases each). The CDR3 is made up of 13 amino acids. Trimming stripped 8 bases from V and 9 bases from J, with 19 bases between. Germline V CDR1 and CDR2: SNHLY, FYNNEI. Full variable domain (remainder filled in from reference TRBV2 and TRBJ2-5): EPEVTQTPSHQVTQMGQEVILRCVPISNHLYFYWYRQILGQKVEFLVSFYNNEISEKSEIFDDQFSVERPDGSNFTLKIRSTKLEDSAMYFCASGPGAPGAQYFGPGTRLLVL.

The genes are TRBV7-2 and TRBJ1-1, with 8 bases aligning to TRBD1. Trimming removed 0 bases from V and 5 bases from J; junction bases left unmatched: 2. This CDR3 is 14 amino acids long. Germline V gene lookup returns CDR1 SGHTA and CDR2 FQGNSA. Written as DNA, the CDR3 is TGTGCCAGCAGCTTAGCCAGACAGGGGACTGAAGCTTTCTTT. Translated: CASSLARQGTEAFF.

This rearrangement joins TRBV7-9 to TRBJ2-2; D is perhaps TRBD1 (6 bases). Germline-derived CDR1 and CDR2 are SEHNR and FQNEAQ (reference sequence). There are 13 residues in the CDR3. The V and J ends lost 5 bases and 8 bases respectively, with 12 bases between them. The CDR3 region has the DNA TGTGCCAGCAGCCCGCAGGGGCAGGGGGAGCTGTTTTTT. It encodes CASSPQGQGELFF.

The rearrangement links TRBV7-8 to TRBJ2-1; D gene uncertain. The V and J ends lost 2 bases and 6 bases respectively, with 2 bases between them. Germline V gene sequence: CDR1 SGHVS, CDR2 FQNEAQ. This CDR3 contains 11 residues. DNA for the CDR3: TGTGCCAGCAGCTTACGCAATGAGCAGTTCTTC. Translation: CASSLRNEQFF.